The clone carrying this T cell receptor beta chain rates as medium-sized. What it binds is unknown. TRB rearrangements were amplified by multiplex PCR with BIOMED2 TRB-A/B primers. TCRdb reprocessed the multiplex PCR reads via MiXCR and lists one record per CDR3 protein. The sample holds more than 4,000 distinct CDR3 sequences, approximately 20% seen once. The data were obtained in a study of T and B cells in COVID-19 patients. Study details: Blood was sampled from COVID-19 patients who were either actively infected or recovered.

Blood genomic DNA input for TRB amplification was roughly 230-550 ng. Study-level results: CD4+, regulatory T cell, CD8+ and sorted SARS-CoV-2-responsive or tetramer+ T cells were not yet sequenced. Exclusive to the recovered cohort were roughly 2,300 TCR clusters, some 30 of them with low generation probability.

CDR1 and CDR2 from the germline V gene are KGHSH and LQKENI. The germline V and J ends were trimmed by 3 bases and 4 bases, with 10 bases remaining between them. This CDR3 region has 15 residues. The sequenced material came from blood. The gene calls are TRBV18 and TRBJ2-6; D is unresolved. The receptor comes from a human donor with active COVID-19. In DNA form, the CDR3 reads TGTGCCAGCTCACCGCGAAGGGCAGGGGCCAACGTCCTGACTTTC. Its protein is CASSPRRAGANVLTF. Full variable domain (rest looked up from reference TRBV18 and TRBJ2-6): NAGVMQNPRHLVRRRGQEARLRCSPMKGHSHVYWYRQLPEEGLKFMVYLQKENIIDESGMPKERFSAEFPKEGPSILRIQQVVRGDSAAYFCASSPRRAGANVLTFGAGSRLTVL.